Sequencing of this T cell receptor beta chain was carried out in a study of PD-L1 blockade in urothelial cancer. Study summary: Male sex and bladder-origin urothelial cancer were recorded for twenty-five of 29 patients. Earlier, patients had received 0 to 3 chemotherapy regimens. Specimens of blood held a median count of approximately 150,000 T cells.

The CDR3 runs to 16 residues. The V gene's germline CDR1 is SGHTA and CDR2 FQGNSA. V lost 6 bases to trimming and J lost 3 bases; unmatched junction nucleotides: 11. Time point of the sample: pretreatment peripheral blood. All patients carried locally advanced or metastatic urothelial carcinoma. Here immunoSEQ multiplex PCR was the method, and the copy in TCRdb shows in-frame clones only, minus some. The table lists around 130,000 clones, around 85% of them singletons, with 3.2% in the top ten. The sequence derives from a man aged 45-65 years with urothelial cancer. This chain uses TRBV7-2 with TRBJ2-3; 8 nucleotides line up with TRBD2. The specimen comprised PBMCs, sampled around atezolizumab (anti-PD-L1) treatment. CDR3 bases: TGTGCCAGCAGTTCCCTGCCAGCGGGAGCAACAGATACGCAGTATTTT. Protein: CASSSLPAGATDTQYF. Together with reference TRBV7-2 and TRBJ2-3, the CDR3 gives the full variable domain: GAGVSQSPSNKVTEKGKDVELRCDPISGHTALYWYRQSLGQGLEFLIYFQGNSAPDKSGLPSDRFSAERTGGSVSTLTIQRTQQEDSAVYLCASSSLPAGATDTQYFGPGTRLTVL.